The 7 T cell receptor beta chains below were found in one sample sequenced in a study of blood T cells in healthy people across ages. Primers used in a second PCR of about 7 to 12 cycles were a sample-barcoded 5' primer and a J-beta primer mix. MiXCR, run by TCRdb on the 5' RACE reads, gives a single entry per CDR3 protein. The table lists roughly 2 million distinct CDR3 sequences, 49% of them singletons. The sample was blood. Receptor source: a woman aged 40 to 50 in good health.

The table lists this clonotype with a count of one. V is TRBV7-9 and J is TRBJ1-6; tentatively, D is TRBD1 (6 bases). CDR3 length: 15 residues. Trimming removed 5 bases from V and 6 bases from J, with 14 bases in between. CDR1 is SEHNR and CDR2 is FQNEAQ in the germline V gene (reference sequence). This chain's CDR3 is CASSPPGHSNSPLHF. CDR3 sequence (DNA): TGTGCCAGCAGCCCGCCGGGACACTCTAATTCACCCCTCCACTTT.

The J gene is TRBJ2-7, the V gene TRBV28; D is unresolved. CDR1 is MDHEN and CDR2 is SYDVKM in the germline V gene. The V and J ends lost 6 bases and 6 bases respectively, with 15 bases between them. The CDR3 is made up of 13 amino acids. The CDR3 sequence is CASSPPGRAEQYF. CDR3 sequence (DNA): TGTGCCAGCAGCCCCCCAGGTCGGGCCGAGCAGTACTTC.

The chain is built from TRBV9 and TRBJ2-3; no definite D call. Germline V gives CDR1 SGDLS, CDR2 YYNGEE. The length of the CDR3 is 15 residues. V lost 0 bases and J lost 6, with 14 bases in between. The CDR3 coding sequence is TGTGCCAGCAGCGTAGAGTCCAGTATGAGTGATACGCAGTATTTT. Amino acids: CASSVESSMSDTQYF.

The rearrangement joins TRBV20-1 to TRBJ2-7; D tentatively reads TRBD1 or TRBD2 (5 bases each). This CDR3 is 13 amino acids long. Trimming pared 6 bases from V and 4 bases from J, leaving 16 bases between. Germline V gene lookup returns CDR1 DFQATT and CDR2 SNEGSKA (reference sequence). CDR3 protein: CSAIRDVRYEQYF. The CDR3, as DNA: TGCAGTGCGATCCGGGACGTGAGATACGAGCAGTACTTC.

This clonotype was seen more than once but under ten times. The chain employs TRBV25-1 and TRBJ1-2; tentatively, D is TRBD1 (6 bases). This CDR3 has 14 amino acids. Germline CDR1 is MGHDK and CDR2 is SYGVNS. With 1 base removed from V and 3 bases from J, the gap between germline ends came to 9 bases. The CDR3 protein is CASSEWGAYYGYTF. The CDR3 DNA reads TGTGCCAGCAGTGAATGGGGGGCCTACTATGGCTACACCTTC.

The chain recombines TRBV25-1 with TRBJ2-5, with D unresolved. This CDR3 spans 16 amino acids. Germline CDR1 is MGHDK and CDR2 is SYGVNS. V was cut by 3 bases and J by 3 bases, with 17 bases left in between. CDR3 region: CASSDPPGFEKETQYF. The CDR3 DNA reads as TGTGCCAGCAGTGACCCACCGGGCTTCGAAAAAGAGACCCAGTACTTC.

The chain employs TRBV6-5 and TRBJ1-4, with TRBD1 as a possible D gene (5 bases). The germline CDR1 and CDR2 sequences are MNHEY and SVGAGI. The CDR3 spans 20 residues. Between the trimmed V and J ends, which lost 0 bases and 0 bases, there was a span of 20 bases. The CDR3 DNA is TGTGCCAGCAGTTACTCGGGCAGGGAAGGGTTCGAGGCAACTAATGAAAAACTGTTTTTT. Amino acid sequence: CASSYSGREGFEATNEKLFF.